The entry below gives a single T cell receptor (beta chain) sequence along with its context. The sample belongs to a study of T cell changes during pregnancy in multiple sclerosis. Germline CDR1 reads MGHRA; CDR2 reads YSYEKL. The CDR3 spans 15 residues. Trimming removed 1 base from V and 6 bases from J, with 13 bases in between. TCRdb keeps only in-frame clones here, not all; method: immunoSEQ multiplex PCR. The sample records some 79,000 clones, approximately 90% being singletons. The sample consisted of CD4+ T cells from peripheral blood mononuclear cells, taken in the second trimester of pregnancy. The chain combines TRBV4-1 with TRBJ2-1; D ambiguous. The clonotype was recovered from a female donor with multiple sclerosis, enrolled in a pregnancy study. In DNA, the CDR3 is TGCGCCAGCAGCCAAGGCGCCGGGTTGTTCAATGAGCAGTTCTTC. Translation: CASSQGAGLFNEQFF.